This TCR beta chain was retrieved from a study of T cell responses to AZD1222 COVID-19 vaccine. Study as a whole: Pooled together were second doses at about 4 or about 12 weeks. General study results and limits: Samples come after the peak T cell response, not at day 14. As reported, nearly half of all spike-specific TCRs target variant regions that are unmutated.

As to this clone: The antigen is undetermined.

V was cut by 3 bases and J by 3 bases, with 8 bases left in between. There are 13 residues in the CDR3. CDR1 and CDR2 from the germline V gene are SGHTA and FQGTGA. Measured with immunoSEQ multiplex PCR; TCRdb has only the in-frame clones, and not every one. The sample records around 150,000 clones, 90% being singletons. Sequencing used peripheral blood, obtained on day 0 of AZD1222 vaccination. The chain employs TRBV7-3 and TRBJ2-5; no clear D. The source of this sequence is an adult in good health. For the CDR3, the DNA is TGTGCCAGCAGCTTTCGAAAGGAAGAGACCCAGTACTTC. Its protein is CASSFRKEETQYF.